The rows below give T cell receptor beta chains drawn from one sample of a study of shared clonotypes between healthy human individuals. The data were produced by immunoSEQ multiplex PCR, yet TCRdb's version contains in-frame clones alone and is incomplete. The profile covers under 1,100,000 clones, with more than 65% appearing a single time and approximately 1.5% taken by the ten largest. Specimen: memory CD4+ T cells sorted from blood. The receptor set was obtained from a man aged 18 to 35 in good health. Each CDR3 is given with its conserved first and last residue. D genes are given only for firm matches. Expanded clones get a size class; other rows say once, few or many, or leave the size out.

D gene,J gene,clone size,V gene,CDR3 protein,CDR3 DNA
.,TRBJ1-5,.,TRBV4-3,CASSPGAGVVNQPQHF,TGCGCCAGCAGCCCAGGCGCAGGGGTGGTCAATCAGCCCCAGCATTTT
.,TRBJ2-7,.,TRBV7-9,CASSLSAPPYEQYF,TGTGCCAGCAGCTTATCGGCTCCGCCCTACGAGCAGTACTTC
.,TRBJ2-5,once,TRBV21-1,CASSKTREETQYF,TGTGCCAGCAGCAAGACCAGGGAAGAGACCCAGTACTTC
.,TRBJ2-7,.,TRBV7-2,CASSSNGGRGNYEQYF,TGTGCCAGCAGCTCTAACGGAGGCAGGGGTAACTACGAGCAGTACTTC
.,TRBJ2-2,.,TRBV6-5,CASRRGGTGELFF,TGTGCCAGCCGACGGGGAGGCACCGGGGAGCTGTTTTTT
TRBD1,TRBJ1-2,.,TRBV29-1,CSVQGGPYGYTF,TGCAGCGTACAGGGGGGTCCCTATGGCTACACCTTC
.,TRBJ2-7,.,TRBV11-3,CASSLNPGSYEQYF,TGTGCCAGCAGCTTAAACCCAGGCTCCTACGAGCAGTACTTC
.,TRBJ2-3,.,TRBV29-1,CSAPGTGGVTDTQYF,TGCAGCGCCCCAGGGACTGGCGGGGTTACAGATACGCAGTATTTT
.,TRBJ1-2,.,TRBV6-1,CASFEGGNYGYTF,TGTGCCAGCTTCGAAGGCGGGAACTATGGCTACACCTTC
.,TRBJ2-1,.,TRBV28,CASSLTGPGGSAEQFF,TGTGCCAGCAGTCTCACGGGGCCGGGGGGCTCTGCGGAGCAGTTCTTC
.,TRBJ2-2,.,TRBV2,CASRQGPGELFF,TGTGCCAGCAGACAGGGTCCCGGGGAGCTGTTTTTT